This T cell receptor (beta chain) stems from a study of blood T cell repertoires in COVID-19. Study-level information: T cells, B-cell-depleted T cells, or PBMCs provided the cDNA or gDNA that served as material.

The V and J ends lost 8 bases and 1 base, in that order; junction bases with no gene match: 9. The V gene's germline CDR1 is GTSNPN and CDR2 SVGIG (reference sequence). The CDR3 is 14 amino acids. The table came from immunoSEQ multiplex PCR; TCRdb's copy has only in-frame clones and leaves some out. The sample lists 200,000 to 250,000 clones, around nine tenths occurring once. The origin of this receptor is a man aged 55 to 70 who had recovered from COVID-19. The rearrangement links TRBV30 to TRBJ1-2; 8 positions agree with TRBD1. The material sequenced was peripheral blood. The CDR3 sequence: CARQGQDLNYGYTF. CDR3 in DNA: TGTGCCCGACAGGGGCAGGACCTTAACTATGGCTACACCTTC.